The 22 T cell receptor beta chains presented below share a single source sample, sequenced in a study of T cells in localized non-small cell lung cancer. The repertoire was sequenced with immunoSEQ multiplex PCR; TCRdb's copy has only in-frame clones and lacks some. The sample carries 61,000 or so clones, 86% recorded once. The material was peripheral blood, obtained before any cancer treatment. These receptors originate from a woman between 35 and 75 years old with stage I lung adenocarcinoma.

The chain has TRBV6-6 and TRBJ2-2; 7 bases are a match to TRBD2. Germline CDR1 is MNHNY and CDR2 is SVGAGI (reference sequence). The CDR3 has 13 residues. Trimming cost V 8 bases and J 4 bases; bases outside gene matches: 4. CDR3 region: CASDWGGTGELFF. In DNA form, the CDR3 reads TGTGCCAGCGATTGGGGGGGCACCGGGGAGCTGTTTTTT.

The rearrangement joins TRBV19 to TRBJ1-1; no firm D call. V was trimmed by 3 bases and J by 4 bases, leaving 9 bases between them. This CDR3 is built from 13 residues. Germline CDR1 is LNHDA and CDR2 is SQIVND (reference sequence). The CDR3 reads CASSISGITEAFF. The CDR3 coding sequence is TGTGCCAGTAGTATCTCAGGTATCACTGAAGCTTTCTTT.

As DNA, the CDR3 is TGTGCCAGTAGCCTGGACAGGGGGTACAATGAGCAGTTCTTC. Encoded protein: CASSLDRGYNEQFF. This chain uses TRBV19 with TRBJ2-1; TRBD1 matches 10 bases. With V trimmed by 6 bases and J by 4 bases, 3 bases remained unmatched. This CDR3 spans 14 amino acids. CDR1 is LNHDA and CDR2 is SQIVND in the germline V gene (reference sequence).

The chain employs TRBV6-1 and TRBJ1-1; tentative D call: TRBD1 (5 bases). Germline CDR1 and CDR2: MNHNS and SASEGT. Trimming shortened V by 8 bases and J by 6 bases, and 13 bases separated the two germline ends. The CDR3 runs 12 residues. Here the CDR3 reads CASPSGGSEAFF. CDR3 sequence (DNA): TGTGCCAGCCCTTCGGGGGGGTCTGAAGCTTTCTTT.

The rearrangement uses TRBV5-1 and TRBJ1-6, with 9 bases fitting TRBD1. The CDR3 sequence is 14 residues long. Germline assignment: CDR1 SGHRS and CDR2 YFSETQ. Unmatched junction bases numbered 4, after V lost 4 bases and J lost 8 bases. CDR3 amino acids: CASSTGQGDSPLHF. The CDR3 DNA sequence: TGCGCCAGCAGCACGGGACAGGGCGATTCACCCCTCCACTTT.

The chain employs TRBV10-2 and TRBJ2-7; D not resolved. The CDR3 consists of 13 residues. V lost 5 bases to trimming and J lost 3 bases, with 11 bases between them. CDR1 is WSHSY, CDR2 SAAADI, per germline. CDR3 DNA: TGCGCCAGCAGTCAATCTAGTGTCTACGAGCAGTACTTC. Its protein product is CASSQSSVYEQYF.

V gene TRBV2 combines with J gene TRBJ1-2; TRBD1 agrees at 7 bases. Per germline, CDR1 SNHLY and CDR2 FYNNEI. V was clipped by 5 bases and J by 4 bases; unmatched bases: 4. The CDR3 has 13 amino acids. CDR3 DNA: TGTGCCAGCAGTCGCGACAGGGCCTATGGCTACACCTTC. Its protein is CASSRDRAYGYTF.

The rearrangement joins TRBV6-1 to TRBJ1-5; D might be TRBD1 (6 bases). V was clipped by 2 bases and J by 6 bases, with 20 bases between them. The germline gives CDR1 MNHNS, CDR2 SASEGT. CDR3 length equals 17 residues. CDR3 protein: CASSESRGRPRGQPQHF. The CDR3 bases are TGTGCCAGCAGTGAAAGTCGGGGGCGCCCCCGGGGTCAGCCCCAGCATTTT.

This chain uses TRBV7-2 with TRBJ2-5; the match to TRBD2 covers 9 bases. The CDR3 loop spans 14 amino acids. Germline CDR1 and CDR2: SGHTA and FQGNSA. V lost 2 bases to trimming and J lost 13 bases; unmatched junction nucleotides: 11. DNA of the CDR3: TGTGCCAGCAGCTTAAAGCGGGGGGTACGAGAGAGGTACTTC. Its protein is CASSLKRGVRERYF.

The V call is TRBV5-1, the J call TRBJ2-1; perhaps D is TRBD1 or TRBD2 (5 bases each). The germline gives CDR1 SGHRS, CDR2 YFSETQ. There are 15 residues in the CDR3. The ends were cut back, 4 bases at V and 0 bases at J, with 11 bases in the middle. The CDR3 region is CASSRDGSSYNEQFF. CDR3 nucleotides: TGCGCCAGCAGCCGGGACGGAAGCTCCTACAATGAGCAGTTCTTC.

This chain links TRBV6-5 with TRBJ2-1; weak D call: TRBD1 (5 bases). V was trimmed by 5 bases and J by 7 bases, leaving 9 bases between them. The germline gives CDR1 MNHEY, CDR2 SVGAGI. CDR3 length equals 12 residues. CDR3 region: CASSRGWNEQFF. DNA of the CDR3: TGTGCCAGCAGTAGGGGTTGGAATGAGCAGTTCTTC.

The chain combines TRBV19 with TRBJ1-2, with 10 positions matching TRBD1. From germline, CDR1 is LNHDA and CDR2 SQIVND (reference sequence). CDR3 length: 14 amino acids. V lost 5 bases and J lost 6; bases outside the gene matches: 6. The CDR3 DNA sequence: TGTGCCAGTAGTGACCGCGGGACAGGGGATGGCTACACCTTC. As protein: CASSDRGTGDGYTF.

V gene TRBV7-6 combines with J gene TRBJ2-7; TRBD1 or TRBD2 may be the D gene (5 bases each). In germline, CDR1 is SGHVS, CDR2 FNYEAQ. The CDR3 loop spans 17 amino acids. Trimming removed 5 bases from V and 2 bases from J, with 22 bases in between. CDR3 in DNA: TGTGCCAGCAGCACTACATCCGGGACGTCGATCCCCTACGAGCAGTACTTC. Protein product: CASSTTSGTSIPYEQYF.

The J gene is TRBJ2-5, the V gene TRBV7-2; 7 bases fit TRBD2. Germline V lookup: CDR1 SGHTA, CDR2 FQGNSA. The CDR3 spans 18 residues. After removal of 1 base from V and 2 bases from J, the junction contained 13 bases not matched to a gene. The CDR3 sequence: CASSLELLGTTKQETQYF. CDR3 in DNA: TGTGCCAGCAGCTTAGAATTGCTCGGGACTACTAAACAAGAGACCCAGTACTTC.

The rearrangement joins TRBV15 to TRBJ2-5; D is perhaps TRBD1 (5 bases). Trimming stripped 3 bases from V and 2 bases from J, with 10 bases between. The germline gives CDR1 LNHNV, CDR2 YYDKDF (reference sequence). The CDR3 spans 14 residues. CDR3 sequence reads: CATSSGPGQETQYF. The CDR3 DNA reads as TGTGCCACCAGCAGCGGGCCAGGGCAAGAGACCCAGTACTTC.

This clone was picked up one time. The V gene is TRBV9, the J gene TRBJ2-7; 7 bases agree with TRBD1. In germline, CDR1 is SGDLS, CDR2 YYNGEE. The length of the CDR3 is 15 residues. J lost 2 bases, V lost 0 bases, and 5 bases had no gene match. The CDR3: CASSVATGWAYEQYF. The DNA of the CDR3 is TGTGCCAGCAGCGTAGCGACAGGGTGGGCCTACGAGCAGTACTTC.

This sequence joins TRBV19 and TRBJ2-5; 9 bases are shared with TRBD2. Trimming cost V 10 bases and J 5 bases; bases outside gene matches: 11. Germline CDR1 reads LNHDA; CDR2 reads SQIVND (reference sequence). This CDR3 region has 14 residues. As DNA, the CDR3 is TGTGCCACCAGAAGCGGGGGGTTCGGGGAGACCCAGTACTTC. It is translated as CATRSGGFGETQYF.

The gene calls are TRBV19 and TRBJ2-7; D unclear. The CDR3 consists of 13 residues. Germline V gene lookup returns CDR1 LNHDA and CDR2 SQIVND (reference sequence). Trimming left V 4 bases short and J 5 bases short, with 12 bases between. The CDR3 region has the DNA TGTGCCAGTAGTACTAACGTTCCGGACGAGCAGTACTTC. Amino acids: CASSTNVPDEQYF.

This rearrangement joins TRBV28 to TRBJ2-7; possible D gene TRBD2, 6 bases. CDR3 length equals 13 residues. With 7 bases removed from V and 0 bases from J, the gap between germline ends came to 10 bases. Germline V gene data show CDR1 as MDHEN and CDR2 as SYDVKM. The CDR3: CASKEGGSYEQYF. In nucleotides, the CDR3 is TGTGCCAGCAAGGAGGGTGGCTCCTACGAGCAGTACTTC.

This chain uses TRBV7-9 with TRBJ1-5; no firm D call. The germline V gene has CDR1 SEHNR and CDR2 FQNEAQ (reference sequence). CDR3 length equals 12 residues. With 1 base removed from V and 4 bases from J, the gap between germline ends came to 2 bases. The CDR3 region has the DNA TGTGCCAGCAGCTTAGAGAATCAGCCCCAGCATTTT. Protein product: CASSLENQPQHF.

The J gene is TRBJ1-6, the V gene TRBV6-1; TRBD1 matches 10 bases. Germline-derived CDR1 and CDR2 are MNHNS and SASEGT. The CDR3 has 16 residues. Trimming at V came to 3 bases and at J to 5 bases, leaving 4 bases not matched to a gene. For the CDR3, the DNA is TGTGCCAGCAGTGAGACAGGGGGCGCAAATAATTCACCCCTCCACTTT. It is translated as CASSETGGANNSPLHF.

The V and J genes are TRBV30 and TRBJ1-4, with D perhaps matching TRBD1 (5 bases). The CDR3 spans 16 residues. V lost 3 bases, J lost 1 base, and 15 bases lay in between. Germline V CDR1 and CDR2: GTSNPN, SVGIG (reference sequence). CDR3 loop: CAWRVYTGVTNEKLFF. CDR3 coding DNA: TGTGCCTGGAGGGTATATACGGGGGTAACTAATGAAAAACTGTTTTTT.